This T cell receptor beta chain stems from a study of response to subunit inactivated influenza vaccine. TCRdb reprocessed the RT-PCR reads via MiXCR and lists one record per CDR3 protein. The sample has 540,000 or so distinct CDR3 sequences; about an eighth are singletons. In regard to this clonotype: Its antigen is not known.

Trimming removed 1 base at V and 5 bases at J, with 12 bases between. There are 14 residues in the CDR3. Germline assignment: CDR1 LGHDT and CDR2 YNNKEL (reference sequence). Study-level results: It was suggested by the authors that few new T cells are recruited by each seasonal influenza vaccination.

The clonotype originates from a man in his forties or fifties who received an inactivated influenza vaccine. The sample consisted of PBMCs from blood, taken roughly 46 days after vaccination. V gene TRBV3-1 combines with J gene TRBJ2-7, with a possible D match to TRBD1 (5 bases). The CDR3 here is CASSQVGGRDEQYF. Here the CDR3 DNA reads TGTGCCAGCAGCCAAGTTGGTGGCAGGGACGAGCAGTACTTC.